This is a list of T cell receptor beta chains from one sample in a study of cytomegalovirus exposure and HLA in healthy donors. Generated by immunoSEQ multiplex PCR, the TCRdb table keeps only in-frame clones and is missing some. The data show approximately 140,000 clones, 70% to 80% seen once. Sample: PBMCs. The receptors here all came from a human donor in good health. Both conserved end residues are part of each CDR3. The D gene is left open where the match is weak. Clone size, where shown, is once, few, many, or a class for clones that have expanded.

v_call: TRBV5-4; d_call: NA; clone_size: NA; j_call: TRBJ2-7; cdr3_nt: TGTGCCAGCAGCTTGGGGCAGGGTAACTACGAGCAGTACTTC; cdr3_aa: CASSLGQGNYEQYF
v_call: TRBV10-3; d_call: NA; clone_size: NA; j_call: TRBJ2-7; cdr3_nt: TGTGCCATCAGTGATGTTAGCTCCTACGAGCAGTACTTC; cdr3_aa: CAISDVSSYEQYF
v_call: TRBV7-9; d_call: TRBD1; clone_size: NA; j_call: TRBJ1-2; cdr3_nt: TGTGCCAGCAGCTTCCCCGGGACAGGGGGCAATGGCTACACCTTC; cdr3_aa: CASSFPGTGGNGYTF
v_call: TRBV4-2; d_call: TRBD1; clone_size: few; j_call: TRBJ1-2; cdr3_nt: TGTGCCAGCAGCCAGGACAGGGACTATGGCTACACCTTC; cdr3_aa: CASSQDRDYGYTF
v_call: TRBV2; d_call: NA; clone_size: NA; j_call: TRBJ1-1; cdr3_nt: TGTGCCAGCAGTGAAACAAGAACAGGGAAAACTGAAGCTTTCTTT; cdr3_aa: CASSETRTGKTEAFF
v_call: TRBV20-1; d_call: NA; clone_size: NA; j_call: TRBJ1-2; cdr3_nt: TGCAGTGCTAGGACTGGGGGCTACACCTTC; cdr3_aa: CSARTGGYTF
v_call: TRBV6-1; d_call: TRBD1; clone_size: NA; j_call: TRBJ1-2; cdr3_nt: TGTGCCACCCGACAGGGTCAAGGCTACACCTTC; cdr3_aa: CATRQGQGYTF
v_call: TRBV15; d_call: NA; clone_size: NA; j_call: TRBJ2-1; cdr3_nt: TGTGCCACCAGCAGAGACCCAGACAATGAGCAGTTCTTC; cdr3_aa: CATSRDPDNEQFF
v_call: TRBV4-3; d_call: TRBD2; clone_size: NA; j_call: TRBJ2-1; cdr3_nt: TGCGCCAGCAGCCGTGTGGTGGAGGGACTAGCTTACAATGAGCAGTTCTTC; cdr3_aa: CASSRVVEGLAYNEQFF
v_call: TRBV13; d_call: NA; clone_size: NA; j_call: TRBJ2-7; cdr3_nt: TGTGCCAGCAGCTCCCGGGACTTAACCTACGAGCAGTACTTC; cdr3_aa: CASSSRDLTYEQYF
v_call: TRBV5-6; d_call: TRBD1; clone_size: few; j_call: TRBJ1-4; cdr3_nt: TGTGCCAGCAGCCCGGTGAGGGGGCGTGCGGACAGCAATGAAAAACTGTTTTTT; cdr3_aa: CASSPVRGRADSNEKLFF
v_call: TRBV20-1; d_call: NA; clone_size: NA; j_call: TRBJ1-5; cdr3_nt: TGCAGTGCAAGAGTCTCAGCCCAGCATTTT; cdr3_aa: CSARVSAQHF
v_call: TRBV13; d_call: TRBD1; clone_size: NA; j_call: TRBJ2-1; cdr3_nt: TGTGCCAGCAGCTTATGGCGACAGGGGGGCAATGAGCAGTTCTTC; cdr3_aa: CASSLWRQGGNEQFF
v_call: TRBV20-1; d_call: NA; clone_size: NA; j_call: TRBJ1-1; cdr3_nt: TGCAGTCACGGGGGGAACACTGAAGCTTTCTTT; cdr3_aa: CSHGGNTEAFF
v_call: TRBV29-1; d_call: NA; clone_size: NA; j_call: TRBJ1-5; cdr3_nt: TGCAGCGTTTTATCCCCCAATCAGCCCCAGCATTTT; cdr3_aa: CSVLSPNQPQHF